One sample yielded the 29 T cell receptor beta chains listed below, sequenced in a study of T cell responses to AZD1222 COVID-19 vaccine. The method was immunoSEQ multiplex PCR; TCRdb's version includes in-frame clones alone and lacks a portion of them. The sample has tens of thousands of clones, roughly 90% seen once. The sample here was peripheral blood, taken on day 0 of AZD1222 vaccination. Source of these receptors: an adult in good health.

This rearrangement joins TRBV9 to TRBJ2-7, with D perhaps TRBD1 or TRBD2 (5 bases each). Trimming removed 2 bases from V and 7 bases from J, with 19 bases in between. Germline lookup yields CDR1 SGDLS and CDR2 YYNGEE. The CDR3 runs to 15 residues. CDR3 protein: CASSVDGGISGEQYF. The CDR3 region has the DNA TGTGCCAGCAGCGTCGATGGGGGTATCTCGGGGGAGCAGTACTTC.

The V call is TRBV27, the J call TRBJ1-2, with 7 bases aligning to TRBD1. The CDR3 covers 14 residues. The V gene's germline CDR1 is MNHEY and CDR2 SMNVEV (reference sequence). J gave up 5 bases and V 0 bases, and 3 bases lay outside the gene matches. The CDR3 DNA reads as TGTGCCAGCAGTTTATCGCACAGGGGATATGGCTACACCTTC. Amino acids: CASSLSHRGYGYTF.

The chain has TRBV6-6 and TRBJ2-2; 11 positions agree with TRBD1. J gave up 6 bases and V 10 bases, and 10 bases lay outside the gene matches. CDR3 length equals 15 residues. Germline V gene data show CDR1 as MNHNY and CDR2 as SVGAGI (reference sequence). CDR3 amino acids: CATPIGQGAAGELFF. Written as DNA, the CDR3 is TGTGCCACCCCGATTGGACAGGGGGCCGCCGGGGAGCTGTTTTTT.

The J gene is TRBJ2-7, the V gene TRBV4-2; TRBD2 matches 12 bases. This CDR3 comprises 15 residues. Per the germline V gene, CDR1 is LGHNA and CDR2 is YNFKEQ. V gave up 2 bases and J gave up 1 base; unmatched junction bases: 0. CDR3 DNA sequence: TGTGCCAGCAGCCAACTAGCGGGGGGGTCCTACGAGCAGTACTTC. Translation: CASSQLAGGSYEQYF.

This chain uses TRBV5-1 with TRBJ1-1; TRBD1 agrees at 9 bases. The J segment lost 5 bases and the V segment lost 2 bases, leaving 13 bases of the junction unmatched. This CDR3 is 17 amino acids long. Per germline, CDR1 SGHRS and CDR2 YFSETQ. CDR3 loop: CASSLYSSGQGWTEAFF. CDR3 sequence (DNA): TGCGCCAGCAGCTTATATTCGTCGGGACAGGGATGGACTGAAGCTTTCTTT.

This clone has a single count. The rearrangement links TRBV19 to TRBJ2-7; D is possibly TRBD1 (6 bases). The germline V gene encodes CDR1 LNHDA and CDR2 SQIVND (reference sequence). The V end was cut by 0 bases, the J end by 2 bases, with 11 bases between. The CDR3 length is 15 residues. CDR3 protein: CASSIEGTRTYEQYF. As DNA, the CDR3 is TGTGCCAGTAGTATAGAAGGGACACGAACCTACGAGCAGTACTTC.

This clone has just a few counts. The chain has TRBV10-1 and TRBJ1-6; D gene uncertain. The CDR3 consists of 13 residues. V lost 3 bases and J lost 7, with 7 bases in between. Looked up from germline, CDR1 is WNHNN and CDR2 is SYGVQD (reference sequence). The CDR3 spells CASSEQRNSPLHF. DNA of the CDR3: TGCGCCAGCAGTGAACAACGGAATTCACCCCTCCACTTT.

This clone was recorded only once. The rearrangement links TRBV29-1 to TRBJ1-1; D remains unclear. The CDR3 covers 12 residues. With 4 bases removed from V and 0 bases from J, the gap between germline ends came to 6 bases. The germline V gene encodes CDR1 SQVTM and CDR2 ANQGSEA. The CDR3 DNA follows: TGCAGCGTTGCCCAGGTGAACACTGAAGCTTTCTTT. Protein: CSVAQVNTEAFF.

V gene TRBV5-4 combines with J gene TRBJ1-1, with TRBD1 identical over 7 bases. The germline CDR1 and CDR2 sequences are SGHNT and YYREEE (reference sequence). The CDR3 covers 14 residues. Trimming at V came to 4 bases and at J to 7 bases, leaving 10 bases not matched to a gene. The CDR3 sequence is CASSLGDRRNEAFF. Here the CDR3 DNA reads TGTGCCAGCAGCCTGGGGGACAGAAGAAATGAAGCTTTCTTT.

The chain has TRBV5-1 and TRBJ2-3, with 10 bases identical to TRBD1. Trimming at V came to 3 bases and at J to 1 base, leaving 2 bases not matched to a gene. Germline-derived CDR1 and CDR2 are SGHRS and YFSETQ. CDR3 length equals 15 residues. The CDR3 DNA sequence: TGCGCCAGCAGCTCCGGGACAGGGGGCACAGATACGCAGTATTTT. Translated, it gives CASSSGTGGTDTQYF.

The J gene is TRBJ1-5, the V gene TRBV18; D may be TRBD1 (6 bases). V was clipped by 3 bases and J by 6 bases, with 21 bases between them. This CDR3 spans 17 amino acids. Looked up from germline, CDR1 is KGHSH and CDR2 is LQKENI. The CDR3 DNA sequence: TGTGCCAGCTCACCTCGAACCCTTATCGGGGGCGGTCAGCCCCAGCATTTT. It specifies CASSPRTLIGGGQPQHF.

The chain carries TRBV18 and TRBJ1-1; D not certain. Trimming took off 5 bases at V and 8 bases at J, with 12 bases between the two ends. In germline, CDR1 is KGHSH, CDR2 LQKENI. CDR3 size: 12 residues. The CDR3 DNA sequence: TGTGCCAGCTCAGGGCTTACCACGGAAGCTTTCTTT. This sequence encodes CASSGLTTEAFF.

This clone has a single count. The CDR3 DNA sequence: TGTGCCAGCAGCTTAGATCCGGGAACAGTAAAGGGCTACACCTTC. Residues: CASSLDPGTVKGYTF. This chain links TRBV11-2 with TRBJ1-2; D call uncertain. V shed 0 bases and J shed 8 bases, with 16 bases lying between them. The CDR3 totals 15 residues. Looked up from germline, CDR1 is SGHAT and CDR2 is FQNNGV.

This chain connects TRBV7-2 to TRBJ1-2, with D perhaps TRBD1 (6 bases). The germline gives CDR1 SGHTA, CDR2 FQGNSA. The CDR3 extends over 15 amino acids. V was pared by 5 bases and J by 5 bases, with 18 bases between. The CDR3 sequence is CASSAQRTAIYGYTF. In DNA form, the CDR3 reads TGTGCCAGCAGCGCCCAGAGGACAGCTATTTATGGCTACACCTTC.

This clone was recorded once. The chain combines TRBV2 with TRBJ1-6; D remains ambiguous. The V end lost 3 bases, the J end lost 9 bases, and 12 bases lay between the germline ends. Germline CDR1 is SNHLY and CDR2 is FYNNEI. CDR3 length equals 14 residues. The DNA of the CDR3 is TGTGCCAGCAGTGAGGAAGGCTTTATTTCACCCCTCCACTTT. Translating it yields CASSEEGFISPLHF.

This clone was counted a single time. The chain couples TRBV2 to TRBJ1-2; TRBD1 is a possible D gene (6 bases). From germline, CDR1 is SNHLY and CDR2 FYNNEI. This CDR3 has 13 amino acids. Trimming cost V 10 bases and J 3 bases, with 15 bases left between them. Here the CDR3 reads CATTRDNYYGYTF. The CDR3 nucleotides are TGTGCCACTACCCGGGACAATTACTATGGCTACACCTTC.

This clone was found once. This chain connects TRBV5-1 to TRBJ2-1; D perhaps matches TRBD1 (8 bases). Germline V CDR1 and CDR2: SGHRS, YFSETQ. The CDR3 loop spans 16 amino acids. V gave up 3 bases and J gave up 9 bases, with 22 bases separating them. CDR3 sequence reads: CASSSRIQGGTGEQFF. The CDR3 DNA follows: TGCGCCAGCAGCTCGAGAATACAGGGGGGGACTGGTGAGCAGTTCTTC.

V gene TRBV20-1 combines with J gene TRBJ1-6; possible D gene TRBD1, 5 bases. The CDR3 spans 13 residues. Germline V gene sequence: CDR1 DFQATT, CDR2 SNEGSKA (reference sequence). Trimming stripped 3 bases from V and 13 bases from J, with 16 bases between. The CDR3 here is CSASRARAAPLHF. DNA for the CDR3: TGCAGTGCTAGTAGGGCCAGGGCAGCCCCCCTCCACTTT.

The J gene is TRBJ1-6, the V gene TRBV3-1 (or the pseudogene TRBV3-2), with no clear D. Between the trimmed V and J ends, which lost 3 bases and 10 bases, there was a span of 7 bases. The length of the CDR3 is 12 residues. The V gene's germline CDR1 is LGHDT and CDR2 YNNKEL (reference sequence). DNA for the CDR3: TGTGCCAGCAGCCACGGGCTATCACCCCTCCACTTT. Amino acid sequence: CASSHGLSPLHF.

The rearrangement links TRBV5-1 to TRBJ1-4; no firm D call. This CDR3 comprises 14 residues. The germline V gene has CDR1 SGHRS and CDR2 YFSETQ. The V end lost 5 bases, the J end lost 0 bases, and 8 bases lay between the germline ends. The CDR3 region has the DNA TGCGCCAGCAGACCAGACTCAACTAATGAAAAACTGTTTTTT. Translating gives CASRPDSTNEKLFF.

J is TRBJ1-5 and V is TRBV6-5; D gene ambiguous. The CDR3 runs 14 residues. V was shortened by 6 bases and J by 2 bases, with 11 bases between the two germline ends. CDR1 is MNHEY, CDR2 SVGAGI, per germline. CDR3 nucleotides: TGTGCCAGCAGCAAAATCGGGGGCAATCAGCCCCAGCATTTT. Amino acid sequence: CASSKIGGNQPQHF.

The CDR3 sequence is CAASGERDTEAFF. CDR3 sequence (DNA): TGTGCCGCCTCGGGTGAGCGTGACACTGAAGCTTTCTTT. J is TRBJ1-1 and V is TRBV13, with unresolved D. Trimming removed 11 bases at V and 3 bases at J, with 16 bases between. The germline V gene encodes CDR1 PRHDT and CDR2 FYEKMQ (reference sequence). The CDR3 has 13 amino acids.

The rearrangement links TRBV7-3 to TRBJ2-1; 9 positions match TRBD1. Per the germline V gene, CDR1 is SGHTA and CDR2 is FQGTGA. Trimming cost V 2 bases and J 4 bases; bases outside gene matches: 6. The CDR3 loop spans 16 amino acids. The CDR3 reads CASSLAGTGPYNEQFF. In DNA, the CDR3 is TGTGCCAGCAGCTTAGCCGGGACAGGGCCTTACAATGAGCAGTTCTTC.

The CDR3 protein is CASSLGLAGGLSEQFF. CDR3 bases: TGTGCCAGCAGCTTGGGACTAGCGGGGGGGCTCAGTGAGCAGTTCTTC. The V gene is TRBV11-3, the J gene TRBJ2-1; TRBD2 matches 16 bases. Trimming cost V 3 bases and J 9 bases; bases outside gene matches: 5. CDR1 SGHNT and CDR2 YENEEA come from the germline V gene. This CDR3 has 16 residues.

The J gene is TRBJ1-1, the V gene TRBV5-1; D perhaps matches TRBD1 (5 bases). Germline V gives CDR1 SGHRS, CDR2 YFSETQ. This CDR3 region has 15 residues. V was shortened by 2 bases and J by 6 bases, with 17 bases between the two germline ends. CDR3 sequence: CASSLTWGIGAEAFF. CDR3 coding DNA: TGCGCCAGCAGCTTAACTTGGGGGATAGGCGCTGAAGCTTTCTTT.

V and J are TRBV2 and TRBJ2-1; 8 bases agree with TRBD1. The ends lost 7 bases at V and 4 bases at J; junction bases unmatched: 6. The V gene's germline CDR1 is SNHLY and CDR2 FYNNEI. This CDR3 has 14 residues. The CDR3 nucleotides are TGTGCCAGCACCCCGGGACAGGCATACAATGAGCAGTTCTTC. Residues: CASTPGQAYNEQFF.

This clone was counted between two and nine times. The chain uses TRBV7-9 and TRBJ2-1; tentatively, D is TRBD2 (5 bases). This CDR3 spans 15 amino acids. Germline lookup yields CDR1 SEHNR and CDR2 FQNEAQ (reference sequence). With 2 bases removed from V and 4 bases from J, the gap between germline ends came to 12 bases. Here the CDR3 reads CASSLIDYRYNEQFF. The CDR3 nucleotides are TGTGCCAGCAGCTTAATTGACTACCGATACAATGAGCAGTTCTTC. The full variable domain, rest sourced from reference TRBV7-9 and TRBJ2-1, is DTGVSQNPRHKITKRGQNVTFRCDPISEHNRLYWYRQTLGQGPEFLTYFQNEAQLEKSRLLSDRFSAERPKGSFSTLEIQRTEQGDSAMYLCASSLIDYRYNEQFFGPGTRLTVL.

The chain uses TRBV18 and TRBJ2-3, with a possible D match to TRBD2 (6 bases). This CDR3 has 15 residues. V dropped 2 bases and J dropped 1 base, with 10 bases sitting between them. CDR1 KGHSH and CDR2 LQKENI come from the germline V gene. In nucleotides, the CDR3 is TGTGCCAGCTCACCAGGCGGGGCCGGCACAGATACGCAGTATTTT. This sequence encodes CASSPGGAGTDTQYF. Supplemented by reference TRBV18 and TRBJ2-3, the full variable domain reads NAGVMQNPRHLVRRRGQEARLRCSPMKGHSHVYWYRQLPEEGLKFMVYLQKENIIDESGMPKERFSAEFPKEGPSILRIQQVVRGDSAAYFCASSPGGAGTDTQYFGPGTRLTVL.

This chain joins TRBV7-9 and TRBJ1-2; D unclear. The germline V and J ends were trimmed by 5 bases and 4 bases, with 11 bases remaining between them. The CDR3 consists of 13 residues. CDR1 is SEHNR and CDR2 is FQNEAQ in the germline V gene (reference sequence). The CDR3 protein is CASSPGRVYGYTF. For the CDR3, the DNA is TGTGCCAGCAGCCCGGGGAGGGTCTATGGCTACACCTTC. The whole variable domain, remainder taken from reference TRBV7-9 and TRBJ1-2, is DTGVSQNPRHKITKRGQNVTFRCDPISEHNRLYWYRQTLGQGPEFLTYFQNEAQLEKSRLLSDRFSAERPKGSFSTLEIQRTEQGDSAMYLCASSPGRVYGYTFGSGTRLTVV.